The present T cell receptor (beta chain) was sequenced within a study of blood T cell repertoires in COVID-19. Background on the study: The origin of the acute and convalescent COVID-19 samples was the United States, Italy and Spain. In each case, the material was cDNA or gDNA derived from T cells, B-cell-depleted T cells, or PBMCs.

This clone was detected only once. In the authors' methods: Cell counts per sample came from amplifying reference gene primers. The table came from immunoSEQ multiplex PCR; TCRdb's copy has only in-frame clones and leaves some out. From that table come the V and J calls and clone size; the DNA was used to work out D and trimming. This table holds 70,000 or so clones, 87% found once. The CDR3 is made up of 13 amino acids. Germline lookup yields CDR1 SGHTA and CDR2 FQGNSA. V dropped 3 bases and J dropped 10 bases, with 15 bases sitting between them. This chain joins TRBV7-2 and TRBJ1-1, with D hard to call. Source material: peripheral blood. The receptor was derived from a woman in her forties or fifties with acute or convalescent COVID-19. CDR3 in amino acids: CASSLVSPPGAFF. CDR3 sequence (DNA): TGTGCCAGCAGCTTGGTCAGTCCTCCGGGAGCTTTCTTT.